This T cell receptor (beta chain) came from a study of metastatic and nonmetastatic thyroid tumors. Background on the study: Where malignant and benign thyroid patients were concerned, repertoires were compared across blood and tumor or nodule tissue.

This CDR3 contains 12 residues. Trimming took 0 bases from V and 3 from J, leaving 6 bases between them. CDR1 and CDR2 (germline): DFQATT, SNEGSKA (reference sequence). Thyroid surgery had not been preceded by any treatment in any patient. Methods used by the authors: Construction of a distant-metastasis classifier for papillary thyroid cancer relied on CDR3 differences across clinicopathological groups. TCRdb re-clonotyped the PCR reads via MiXCR. The V and J calls were not made by the authors but by TCRdb's processing. Of around 4,300 clones listed, around 38% are singletons. The chain carries TRBV20-1 and TRBJ2-7; D is unclear. Sequenced sample: tumor tissue. The source is a male donor with papillary thyroid cancer or a benign thyroid nodule (not recorded which). Some clones in this sample may be carry-over from other donors' samples. The CDR3 loop reads CSARDRDYEQYF. The CDR3 DNA is TGCAGTGCTAGAGATCGTGACTACGAGCAGTACTTC.